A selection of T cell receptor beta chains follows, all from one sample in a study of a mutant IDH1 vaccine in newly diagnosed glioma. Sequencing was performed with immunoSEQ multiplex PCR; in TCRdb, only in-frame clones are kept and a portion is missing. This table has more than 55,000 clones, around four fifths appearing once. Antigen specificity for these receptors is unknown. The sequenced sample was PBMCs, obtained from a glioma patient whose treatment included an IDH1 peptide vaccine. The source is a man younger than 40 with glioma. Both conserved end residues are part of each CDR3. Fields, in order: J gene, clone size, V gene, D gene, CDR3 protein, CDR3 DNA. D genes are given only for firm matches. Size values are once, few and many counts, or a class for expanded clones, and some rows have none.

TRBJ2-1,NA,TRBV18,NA,CASSGPSGVSAYNEQFF,TGTGCCAGCTCAGGACCGAGCGGTGTCAGCGCCTACAATGAGCAGTTCTTC
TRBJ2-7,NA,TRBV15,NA,CATSREQSYEQYF,TGTGCCACCAGCAGAGAGCAGTCCTACGAGCAGTACTTC
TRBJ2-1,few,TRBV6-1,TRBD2,CASSQGTSGLSYNEQFF,TGTGCCAGCAGTCAAGGGACTAGCGGGTTATCCTACAATGAGCAGTTCTTC
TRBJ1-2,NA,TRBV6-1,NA,CASSILWVPIF,TGTGCCAGCAGCATCCTGTGGGTGCCCATCTTC
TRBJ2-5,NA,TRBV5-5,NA,CASSYQETQYF,TGTGCCAGCAGCTACCAAGAGACCCAGTACTTC
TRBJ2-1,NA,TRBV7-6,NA,CASSLSGREQFF,TGTGCCAGCAGCCTTTCCGGGCGGGAGCAGTTCTTC
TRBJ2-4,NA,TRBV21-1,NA,CASSKQPDPPLAKNIQYF,TGTGCCAGCAGCAAACAGCCGGATCCACCTCTAGCCAAAAACATTCAGTACTTC
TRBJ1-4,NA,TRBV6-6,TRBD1,CASSLTGPNEKLFF,TGTGCCAGCAGTTTGACAGGGCCTAATGAAAAACTGTTTTTT
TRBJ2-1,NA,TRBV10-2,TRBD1,CASRVSTGTGGFDEQFF,TGCGCCAGCAGGGTCTCGACCGGGACAGGGGGCTTTGATGAGCAGTTCTTC
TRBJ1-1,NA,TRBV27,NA,CASSLSRPNTEAFF,TGTGCCAGCAGTTTATCGCGGCCTAACACTGAAGCTTTCTTT
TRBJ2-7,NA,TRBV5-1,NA,CASSKSSFYEQYF,TGCGCCAGCAGCAAAAGTTCATTCTACGAGCAGTACTTC
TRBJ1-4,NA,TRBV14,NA,CASSQGGYNEKLFF,TGTGCCAGCAGCCAAGGGGGTTACAATGAAAAACTGTTTTTT
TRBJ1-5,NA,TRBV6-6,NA,CASSFRDTNQPQHF,TGTGCCAGCAGCTTCCGGGACACCAATCAGCCCCAGCATTTT
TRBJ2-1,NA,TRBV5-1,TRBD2,CASSSGLAGWFF,TGCGCCAGCAGCTCCGGACTAGCGGGGTGGTTCTTC
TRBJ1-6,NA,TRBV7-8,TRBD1,CASSLGQGASSYNSPLHF,TGTGCCAGCAGCCTGGGACAGGGGGCGAGCTCCTATAATTCACCCCTCCACTTT
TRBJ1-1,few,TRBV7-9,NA,CASSPSQVRVNTEAFF,TGTGCCAGCAGCCCCTCGCAAGTCAGGGTGAACACTGAAGCTTTCTTT
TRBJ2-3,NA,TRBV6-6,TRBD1,CASSTTGSRMQYF,TGTGCCAGCAGTACGACAGGGTCTAGAATGCAGTATTTT
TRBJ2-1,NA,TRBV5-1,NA,CASSTAERNEQFF,TGCGCCAGCTCGACAGCGGAACGAAATGAGCAGTTCTTC
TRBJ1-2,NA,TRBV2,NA,CASRTDSFHGYTF,TGTGCCAGCAGGACCGACAGTTTTCATGGCTACACCTTC
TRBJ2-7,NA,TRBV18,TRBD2,CASSPKLAGGSYEQYF,TGTGCCAGCTCACCGAAACTAGCGGGGGGTTCCTACGAGCAGTACTTC
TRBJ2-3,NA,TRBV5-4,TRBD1,CASSYSTGVVTDTQYF,TGTGCCAGCAGCTACAGTACAGGGGTCGTTACAGATACGCAGTATTTT
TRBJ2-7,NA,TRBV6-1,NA,CASSEDGGGNYEQYF,TGTGCCAGCAGTGAAGACGGTGGAGGGAACTACGAGCAGTACTTC
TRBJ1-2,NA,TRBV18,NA,CASSPDSENYGYTF,TGTGCCAGCTCACCCGACTCGGAGAACTATGGCTACACCTTC
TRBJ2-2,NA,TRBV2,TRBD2,CASIGLAGSNTGELFF,TGTGCCAGCATTGGACTAGCGGGATCGAACACCGGGGAGCTGTTTTTT
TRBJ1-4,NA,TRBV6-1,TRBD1,CASRESYRGGMREKLFF,TGTGCCAGCAGGGAATCATACAGGGGCGGCATGCGCGAAAAACTGTTTTTT
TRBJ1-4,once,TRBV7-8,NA,CASSLDVLGAGEKLFF,TGTGCCAGCAGCTTAGACGTCCTGGGGGCTGGCGAAAAACTGTTTTTT
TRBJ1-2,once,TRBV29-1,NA,CSVVGGVTGYTF,TGCAGCGTTGTGGGTGGCGTCACGGGCTACACCTTC
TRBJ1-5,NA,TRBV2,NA,CASTRDFNQPQHF,TGTGCCAGCACCCGGGACTTTAATCAGCCCCAGCATTTT
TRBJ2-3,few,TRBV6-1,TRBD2,CASSELAGGPDTQYF,TGTGCCAGCAGTGAACTAGCGGGGGGGCCAGATACGCAGTATTTT
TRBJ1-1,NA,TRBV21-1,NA,CASSKKRDRENTEAFF,TGTGCCAGCAGCAAAAAAAGGGACAGGGAGAACACTGAAGCTTTCTTT
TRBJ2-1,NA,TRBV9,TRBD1,CASSSQTRDRWYNEQFF,TGTGCCAGCAGCTCTCAAACCCGGGACAGGTGGTACAATGAGCAGTTCTTC
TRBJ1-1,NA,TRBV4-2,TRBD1,CASSQGGGTDARNTEAFF,TGTGCCAGCAGCCAAGGGGGGGGGACAGACGCGAGGAACACTGAAGCTTTCTTT
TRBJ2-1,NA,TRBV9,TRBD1,CASSLRTGGAEQFF,TGTGCCAGCAGCTTAAGGACAGGGGGCGCCGAGCAGTTCTTC
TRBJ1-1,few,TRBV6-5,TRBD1,CASRRTGRITEAFF,TGTGCCAGCAGAAGGACAGGGCGGATCACTGAAGCTTTCTTT
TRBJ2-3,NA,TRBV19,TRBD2,CASSWLAGGSTDTQYF,TGTGCCAGTAGCTGGTTAGCGGGGGGGAGCACAGATACGCAGTATTTT
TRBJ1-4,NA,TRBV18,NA,CASSPRGKTNEKLFF,TGTGCCAGCTCACCACGAGGGAAAACTAATGAAAAACTGTTTTTT
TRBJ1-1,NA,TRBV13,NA,CASSLRLAGTEAFF,TGTGCCAGCAGCTTAAGGCTGGCTGGGACTGAAGCTTTCTTT
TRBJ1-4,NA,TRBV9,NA,CASSVGGRAPAYEKLFF,TGTGCCAGCAGCGTAGGGGGCAGGGCCCCAGCTTATGAAAAACTGTTTTTT
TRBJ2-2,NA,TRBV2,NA,CAIEGGASGELFF,TGTGCCATCGAAGGGGGGGCGTCCGGGGAGCTGTTTTTT
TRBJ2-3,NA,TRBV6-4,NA,CASSEGTFTDTQYF,TGTGCCAGCAGTGAAGGGACTTTCACAGATACGCAGTATTTT
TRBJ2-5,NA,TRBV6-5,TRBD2,CASSYSGGGVETQYF,TGTGCCAGCAGTTACTCGGGGGGAGGGGTGGAGACCCAGTACTTC
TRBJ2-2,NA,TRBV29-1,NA,CSATLGGRGVTGELFF,TGCAGCGCCACCCTCGGTGGCAGAGGGGTCACCGGGGAGCTGTTTTTT
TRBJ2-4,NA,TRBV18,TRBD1,CASSPPGTGDIQYF,TGTGCCAGCTCACCACCTGGGACAGGGGACATTCAGTACTTC
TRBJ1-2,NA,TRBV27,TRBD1,CASRGTAPNYGYTF,TGTGCCAGCCGAGGGACAGCTCCTAACTATGGCTACACCTTC
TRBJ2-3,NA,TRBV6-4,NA,CAHSGYSTDTQYF,TGCGCTCATAGCGGTTACAGCACAGATACGCAGTATTTT
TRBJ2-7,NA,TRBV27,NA,CASSLSGGGREQYF,TGTGCCAGCAGTTTATCAGGAGGGGGGAGAGAGCAGTACTTC
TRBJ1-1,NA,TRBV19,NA,CASSEGWNTEAFF,TGTGCCAGTAGTGAAGGGTGGAACACTGAAGCTTTCTTT
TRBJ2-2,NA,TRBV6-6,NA,CAIREDTGELFF,TGTGCCATTCGCGAGGACACCGGGGAGCTGTTTTTT
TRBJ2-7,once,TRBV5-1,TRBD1,CASSPWTGSYEQYF,TGCGCCAGCAGCCCCTGGACAGGGTCCTACGAGCAGTACTTC
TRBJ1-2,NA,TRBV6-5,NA,CASSPEGGRYGYTF,TGTGCCAGCAGCCCTGAGGGGGGCCGGTATGGCTACACCTTC
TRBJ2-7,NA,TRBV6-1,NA,CASRPRGYEQYF,TGTGCCAGCAGGCCGAGGGGCTACGAGCAGTACTTC
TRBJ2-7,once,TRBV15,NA,CATSRDMTYEQYF,TGTGCCACCAGCAGAGATATGACCTACGAGCAGTACTTC
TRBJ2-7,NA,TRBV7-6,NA,CASSLGSGSYEQYF,TGTGCCAGCAGCTTAGGTTCCGGGTCCTACGAGCAGTACTTC
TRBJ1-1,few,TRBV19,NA,CASSILTGAEAFF,TGTGCCAGTAGTATATTGACCGGGGCTGAAGCTTTCTTT